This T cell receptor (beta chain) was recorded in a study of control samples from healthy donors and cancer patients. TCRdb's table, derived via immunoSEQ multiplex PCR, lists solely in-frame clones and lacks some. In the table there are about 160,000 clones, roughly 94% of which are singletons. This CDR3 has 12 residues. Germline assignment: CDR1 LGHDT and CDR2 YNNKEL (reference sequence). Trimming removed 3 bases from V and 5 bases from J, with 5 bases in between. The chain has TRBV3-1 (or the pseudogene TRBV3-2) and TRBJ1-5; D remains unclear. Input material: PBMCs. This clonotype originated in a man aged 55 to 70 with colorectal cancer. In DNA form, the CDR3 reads TGTGCCAGCAGCCACCGAGATCAGCCCCAGCATTTT. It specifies CASSHRDQPQHF.